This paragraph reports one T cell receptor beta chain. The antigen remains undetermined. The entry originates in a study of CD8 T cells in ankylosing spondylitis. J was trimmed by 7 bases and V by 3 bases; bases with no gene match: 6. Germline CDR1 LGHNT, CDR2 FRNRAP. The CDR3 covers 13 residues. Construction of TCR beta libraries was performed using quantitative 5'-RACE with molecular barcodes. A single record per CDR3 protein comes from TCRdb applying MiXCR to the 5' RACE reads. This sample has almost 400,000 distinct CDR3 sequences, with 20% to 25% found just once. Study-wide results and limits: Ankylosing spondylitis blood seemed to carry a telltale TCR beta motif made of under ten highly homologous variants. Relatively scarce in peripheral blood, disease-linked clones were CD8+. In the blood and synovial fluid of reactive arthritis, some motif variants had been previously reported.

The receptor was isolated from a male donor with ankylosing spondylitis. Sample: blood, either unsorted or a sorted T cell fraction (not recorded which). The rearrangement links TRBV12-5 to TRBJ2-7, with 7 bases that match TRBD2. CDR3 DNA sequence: TGTGCTAGTGGTTTTCTGCTAGCGGAGGAGCAGTACTTC. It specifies CASGFLLAEEQYF.